This TCR beta chain was recovered during a study of blood T cell repertoires in COVID-19. CDR3 length equals 15 residues. From germline, CDR1 is MNHEY and CDR2 SVGAGI. Trimming took 6 bases from V and 2 from J; bases not matched to a gene: 4. TCRdb's table, derived via immunoSEQ multiplex PCR, lists solely in-frame clones and lacks some. This table holds 300,000 to 350,000 clones, around 90% found once. Participant-reported clinical history was the basis for cohort assignment. The receptor was isolated from a woman aged 18-35 years with acute COVID-19. Input material: PBMCs or T cells enriched from blood (not recorded which). This chain connects TRBV6-5 to TRBJ1-3; TRBD1 aligns across 10 bases. For the CDR3, the DNA is TGTGCCAGCAGCCGGACAGGGGGTACTGGAAACACCATATATTTT. Amino acid sequence: CASSRTGGTGNTIYF.